This is a list of T cell receptor beta chains from one sample in a study of T-cell reconstitution after alpha-beta-depleted transplantation in children. One entry per CDR3 protein, called by TCRdb with MiXCR from the PCR reads. This table has under 850,000 distinct CDR3 sequences, around 14% appearing once. Sample: PBMCs, taken before TCRalphabeta/CD19-depleted stem cell transplant. These TCRs come from a girl aged 2 to 10 with congenital amegakaryocytic thrombocytopenia, due to receive a stem cell transplant. CDR3s include the opening cysteine and the closing phenylalanine or tryptophan. D genes are given only for firm matches. Some rows mark clone size as missing; the rest say once, few, many or name a class of expanded clone.

clone_size d_call j_call v_call cdr3_aa cdr3_nt
- - TRBJ2-7 TRBV3-1 CASSQERASYEQYF TGTGCCAGCAGCCAAGAGAGGGCGTCCTACGAGCAGTACTTC
many - TRBJ2-7 TRBV29-1 CSAATTASYEQYF TGCAGCGCTGCTACGACAGCCTCCTACGAGCAGTACTTC
- - TRBJ2-3 TRBV12-3/TRBV12-4 CASSFRAVSTDTQYF TGTGCCAGCAGTTTCCGTGCGGTGAGCACAGATACGCAGTATTTT
few - TRBJ2-6 TRBV12-3/TRBV12-4 CASTAYRNSGANVLTF TGTGCCAGCACCGCCTACAGGAACTCTGGGGCCAACGTCCTGACTTTC
many - TRBJ2-1 TRBV20-1 CSAERNEQFF TGCAGTGCTGAGAGGAATGAGCAGTTCTTC
many - TRBJ1-6 TRBV5-1 CASTAGLRGRSPLHF TGCGCCAGCACCGCCGGATTGAGGGGACGCTCACCCCTCCACTTT
- TRBD2 TRBJ2-1 TRBV6-2/TRBV6-3 CASSYAGGLGNEQFF TGTGCCAGCAGTTACGCGGGAGGGCTAGGCAATGAGCAGTTCTTC
- - TRBJ2-4 TRBV16 CASSPTLIGTGAALAKNIQYF TGTGCCAGCAGCCCAACCCTGATTGGGACGGGAGCTGCGCTAGCCAAAAACATTCAGTACTTC
many - TRBJ1-2 TRBV29-1 CSVDRARTGYTF TGCAGCGTTGACCGGGCTCGCACTGGCTACACCTTC
few - TRBJ2-1 TRBV18 CASSPPKREFYNEQFF TGTGCCAGCTCACCACCGAAACGGGAGTTTTACAATGAGCAGTTCTTC
many - TRBJ1-5 TRBV7-2 CASSLQKGRVGQPQHF TGTGCCAGCAGCTTACAGAAGGGCAGGGTGGGTCAGCCCCAGCATTTT
many - TRBJ2-5 TRBV12-3/TRBV12-4 CASSSSHAETQYF TGTGCCAGCAGTTCCTCCCACGCGGAGACCCAGTACTTC
many - TRBJ2-7 TRBV27 CASSWTDSYEQYF TGTGCCAGCAGTTGGACTGACTCCTACGAGCAGTACTTC
many TRBD2 TRBJ2-7 TRBV24-1 CATSGSGSYSSYEQYF TGTGCCACCAGTGGTAGCGGGAGCTACTCTTCCTACGAGCAGTACTTC
many - TRBJ2-2 TRBV6-1 CASSRLSAQNTGELFF TGTGCCAGCAGTCGACTCTCTGCCCAAAACACCGGGGAGCTGTTTTTT
many - TRBJ2-7 TRBV5-1 CASSLDLGSEQYF TGCGCCAGCAGCTTGGATTTAGGTTCTGAGCAGTACTTC
many TRBD2 TRBJ2-1 TRBV6-5 CASSYSLGLAVNEQFF TGTGCCAGCAGTTACTCGCTCGGACTAGCGGTTAATGAGCAGTTCTTC
- - TRBJ2-3 TRBV6-2/TRBV6-3 CASNWVSGKSTDTQYF TGTGCCAGCAACTGGGTTAGCGGAAAAAGCACAGATACGCAGTATTTT
few - TRBJ2-5 TRBV20-1 CSARDLSQETQYF TGCAGTGCTAGAGATCTCAGCCAAGAGACCCAGTACTTC
- - TRBJ2-3 TRBV6-1 CASSLHGADTQYF TGTGCCAGCAGTCTCCACGGGGCAGATACGCAGTATTTT
many TRBD2 TRBJ2-1 TRBV10-2 CASSPGLASHEQFF TGCGCCAGCAGCCCTGGACTAGCGTCCCATGAGCAGTTCTTC
- - TRBJ2-7 TRBV29-1 CSVLTPRTLSYEQYF TGCAGCGTTCTGACGCCGCGTACACTATCCTACGAGCAGTACTTC
- - TRBJ1-4 TRBV9 CASSVGWGREKLFF TGTGCCAGCAGCGTAGGTTGGGGACGTGAAAAACTGTTTTTT
many TRBD1 TRBJ2-2 TRBV5-1 CASSRGQVNTGELFF TGCGCCAGCAGTCGGGGACAGGTGAACACCGGGGAGCTGTTTTTT
few - TRBJ1-1 TRBV20-1 CSAREWDWDTGTEAFF TGCAGTGCTAGAGAGTGGGATTGGGACACGGGCACTGAAGCTTTCTTT
few - TRBJ2-5 TRBV28 CASSSFGGRGETQYF TGTGCCAGCAGTTCATTTGGGGGGAGAGGAGAGACCCAGTACTTC
many - TRBJ2-7 TRBV5-1 CASSLLPTFYEQYF TGCGCCAGCAGCTTATTACCGACCTTTTACGAGCAGTACTTC
few TRBD2 TRBJ2-7 TRBV20-1 CSVWTSGRPEQYF TGCAGTGTCTGGACTAGCGGGAGACCCGAGCAGTACTTC
many - TRBJ1-2 TRBV20-1 CSAPTGVIANYGYTF TGCAGTGCCCCGACAGGCGTGATAGCTAACTATGGCTACACCTTC
many - TRBJ2-1 TRBV10-3 CAISVLGNEQFF TGTGCCATCAGTGTGCTGGGCAATGAGCAGTTCTTC
- - TRBJ2-5 TRBV29-1 CSATWGLTETQYF TGCAGCGCGACGTGGGGGCTGACAGAGACCCAGTACTTC
many TRBD2 TRBJ2-3 TRBV20-1 CSAYGTSGRAPDTQYF TGCAGTGCTTACGGGACTAGCGGGAGGGCTCCAGATACGCAGTATTTT
- TRBD1 TRBJ2-1 TRBV4-1 CARPLRRQGYNEQFF TGCGCCAGACCCTTACGACGACAGGGTTACAATGAGCAGTTCTTC
many - TRBJ2-7 TRBV29-1 CSVAGIRGAYEQYF TGCAGCGTTGCCGGGATTAGAGGGGCCTACGAGCAGTACTTC
- - TRBJ2-7 TRBV10-3 CAIGGNYEQYF TGTGCCATCGGGGGAAACTACGAGCAGTACTTC
few TRBD2 TRBJ2-2 TRBV3-1 CASSQTSGPAGELFF TGTGCCAGCAGCCAGACTAGCGGACCAGCCGGGGAGCTGTTTTTT
many TRBD2 TRBJ2-7 TRBV5-1 CASSLAMGLAEYEQYF TGCGCCAGCAGCTTGGCCATGGGACTAGCGGAATACGAGCAGTACTTC
many - TRBJ2-7 TRBV18 CASSPRPDTYEQYF TGTGCCAGCTCACCGCGACCGGATACCTACGAGCAGTACTTC
few TRBD2 TRBJ2-1 TRBV30 CAWSQPRAGAGNEQFF TGTGCCTGGAGTCAACCAAGAGCGGGAGCAGGCAATGAGCAGTTCTTC
- TRBD2 TRBJ2-5 TRBV5-1 CASSLIAGVGETQYF TGCGCCAGCAGCTTAATAGCGGGAGTGGGAGAGACCCAGTACTTC
few - TRBJ2-2 TRBV3-1 CASSQEATAGELFF TGTGCCAGCAGCCAGGAGGCGACGGCCGGGGAGCTGTTTTTT
few - TRBJ2-5 TRBV7-6 CASSPRLGYQETQYF TGTGCCAGCAGTCCCCGGCTGGGTTACCAAGAGACCCAGTACTTC
many - TRBJ1-5 TRBV5-6 CASSLAPQNNQPQHF TGTGCCAGCAGCTTGGCTCCCCAGAACAATCAGCCCCAGCATTTT
many TRBD2 TRBJ2-3 TRBV7-2 CASRGLAGMDTQYF TGTGCCAGCAGAGGACTAGCGGGTATGGATACGCAGTATTTT
many TRBD2 TRBJ2-2 TRBV5-1 CASVLGLAASGELFF TGCGCCAGCGTTCTAGGACTAGCGGCCTCCGGGGAGCTGTTTTTT
many - TRBJ2-7 TRBV9 CASSGDSYEQYF TGTGCCAGCAGTGGGGACTCCTACGAGCAGTACTTC
- TRBD1 TRBJ2-1 TRBV11-1 CASSSPRQGFSYNEQFF TGTGCCAGCAGCTCCCCGAGACAGGGGTTCTCCTACAATGAGCAGTTCTTC
many - TRBJ1-1 TRBV7-2 CASSLGASNTEAFF TGTGCCAGCAGCTTAGGAGCCTCGAACACTGAAGCTTTCTTT
many - TRBJ2-7 TRBV5-1 CASKYWDGPDEQYF TGCGCCAGCAAGTACTGGGACGGTCCGGACGAGCAGTACTTC
many - TRBJ1-1 TRBV5-6 CASSLFVSEAFF TGTGCCAGCAGCTTGTTTGTCTCTGAAGCTTTCTTT
few TRBD1 TRBJ2-1 TRBV20-1 CSALGTGFYNEQFF TGCAGTGCCTTAGGGACAGGCTTTTACAATGAGCAGTTCTTC